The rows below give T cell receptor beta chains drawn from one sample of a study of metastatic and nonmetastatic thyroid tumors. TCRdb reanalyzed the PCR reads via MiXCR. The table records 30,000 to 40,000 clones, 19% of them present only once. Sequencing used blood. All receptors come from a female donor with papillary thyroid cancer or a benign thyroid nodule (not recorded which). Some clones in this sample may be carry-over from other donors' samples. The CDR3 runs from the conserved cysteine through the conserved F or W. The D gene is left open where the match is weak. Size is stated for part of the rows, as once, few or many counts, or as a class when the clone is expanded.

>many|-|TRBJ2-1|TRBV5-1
TGCGCCAGCAGCTTAGATCCCTGGGGCGGGATCGACAATGAGCAGTTCTTC
CASSLDPWGGIDNEQFF
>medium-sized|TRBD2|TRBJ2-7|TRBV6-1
TGTGCCAGCAAAAAGGGACTAGCGGACAACTACGAGCAGTACTTC
CASKKGLADNYEQYF
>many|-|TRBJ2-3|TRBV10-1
TGCGCCAGCAGTGAGTTTCTTAGCGGTGCAGATACGCAGTATTTT
CASSEFLSGADTQYF
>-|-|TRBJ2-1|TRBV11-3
TGTGCCAGCAGCTTAGGCGGTAGGTCCCATGAGCAGTTCTTC
CASSLGGRSHEQFF
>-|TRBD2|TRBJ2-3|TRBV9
TGTGCCATGATGCCCCGTCTAGCGGTAGTTGCAGATACGCAGTATTTT
CAMMPRLAVVADTQYF
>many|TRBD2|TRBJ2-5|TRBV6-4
TGTGCCAGCAGGGACATAGCGGGAAAGGAGACCCAGTACTTC
CASRDIAGKETQYF
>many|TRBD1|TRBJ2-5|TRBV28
TGTGCCAGCAGATTAGGACAGGTAGGAGAGACCCAGTACTTC
CASRLGQVGETQYF
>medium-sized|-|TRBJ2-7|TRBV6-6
TGTGCCAGCAGTTCCTCCCATTCTAGCGACATCGACGAGCAGTACTTC
CASSSSHSSDIDEQYF
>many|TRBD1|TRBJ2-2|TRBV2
TGTGCCAGCAGCTCCCGGGACAGGGTGATGGGCGGGGAGCTGTTTTTT
CASSSRDRVMGGELFF
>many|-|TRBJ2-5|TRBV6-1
TGTGCCAGCAGTCCCCTCAGCGTGGGACAAGAGACCCAGTACTTC
CASSPLSVGQETQYF
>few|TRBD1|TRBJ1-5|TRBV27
TGTGCCAGCAGGGCACGAGGGGGCGGTCAGCCCCAGCATTTT
CASRARGGGQPQHF
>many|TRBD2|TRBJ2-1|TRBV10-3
TGTGCCATCAGTGAGCTAGCGGGATACTCCTACAATGAGCAGTTCTTC
CAISELAGYSYNEQFF
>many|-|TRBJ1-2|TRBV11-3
TGTGCCAGCAGCCCCCCTGTGGAAAACTATGGCTACACCTTC
CASSPPVENYGYTF
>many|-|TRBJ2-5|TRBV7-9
TGTGCCAGCAGCTTAGGCCAAGAGACCCAGTACTTC
CASSLGQETQYF
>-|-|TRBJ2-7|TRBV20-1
TGCAGTTCGGAAAAGGGCGGGAAGGGGTACGAGCAGTACTTC
CSSEKGGKGYEQYF
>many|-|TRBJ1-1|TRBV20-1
TGCAGTGCTAAGGTCGGCAGCCGATTGAACACTGAAGCTTTCTTT
CSAKVGSRLNTEAFF
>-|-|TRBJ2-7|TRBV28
TGTGCCAGCAGTCCCCAGACTCACCTGGGCTACCAGTACTTC
CASSPQTHLGYQYF
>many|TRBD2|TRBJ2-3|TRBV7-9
TGTGCCACCGCGCCAGCGGGAGCAGATACGCAGTATTTT
CATAPAGADTQYF
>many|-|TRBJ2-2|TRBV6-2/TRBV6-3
TGTGCCAGCAGTTATTATCTTTCCGGGGAGCTGTTTTTT
CASSYYLSGELFF
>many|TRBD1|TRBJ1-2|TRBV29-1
TGCAGCGTTCGGGGCTGGCCTGGACAGGGGGGTGATGGCTACACCTTC
CSVRGWPGQGGDGYTF
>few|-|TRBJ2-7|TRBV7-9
TGTGCCAGCAGCCCTGCGGGATACAACTACGAGCAGTACTTC
CASSPAGYNYEQYF
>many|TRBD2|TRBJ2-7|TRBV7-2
TGTGCCAGCAGCTTAGGGGGAGCGGGACTCGAGCAGTACTTC
CASSLGGAGLEQYF
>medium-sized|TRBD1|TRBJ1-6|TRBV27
TGTGCCAGCAGAAAACAGGGGGCGAAGGGTAATTCACCCCTCCACTTT
CASRKQGAKGNSPLHF
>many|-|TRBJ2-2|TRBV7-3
TGTGCCAGCAGAAGGGGGGCCAGCGACGGGGAGCTGTTTTTT
CASRRGASDGELFF
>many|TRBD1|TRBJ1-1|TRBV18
TGTGCCAGCTCAACCCGGACAGGGGGCACTGAAGCTTTCTTT
CASSTRTGGTEAFF
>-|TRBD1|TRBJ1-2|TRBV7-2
TGTGCCAGCAGCCCAGGGGACAGGGTATATGGCTACACCTTC
CASSPGDRVYGYTF
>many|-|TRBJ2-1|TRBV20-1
TGCAGTGCTGCCAATGGGGGGCTAGCGGAAAGCTCCTACAATGAGCAGTTCTTC
CSAANGGLAESSYNEQFF
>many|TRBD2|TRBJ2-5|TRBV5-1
TGCGCCAGCAGGGGGGGGCAAGAGACCCAGTACTTC
CASRGGQETQYF
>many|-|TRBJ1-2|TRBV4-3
TGCGCCAGCAGCCAAGATTGGGGCTTTCGTGGCTACACCTTC
CASSQDWGFRGYTF
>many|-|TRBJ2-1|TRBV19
TGTGCCAGTAGTCCAAACAGGGTAGGGCAGTTCTTC
CASSPNRVGQFF
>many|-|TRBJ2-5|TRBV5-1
TGCGCCAGCAGCTTAAGGGTAAAAGAGACCCAGTACTTC
CASSLRVKETQYF
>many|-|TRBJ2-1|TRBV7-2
TGTGCCAGCGTTCATGATCGGTCCTACAATGAGCAGTTCTTC
CASVHDRSYNEQFF
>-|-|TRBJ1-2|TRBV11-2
TGTGCCAGCAGCCTAGGCCAGAGCAACTATGGCTACACCTTC
CASSLGQSNYGYTF
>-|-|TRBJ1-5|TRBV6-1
TGTGCCAGCAGTACCACAGTGTATAGCAATCAGTCTCAGCATTTT
CASSTTVYSNQSQHF
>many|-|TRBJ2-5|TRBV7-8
TGTGCCAGCAGTTCCCGACAGACCCAAGAGACCCAGTACTTC
CASSSRQTQETQYF
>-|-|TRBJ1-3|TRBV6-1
TGTGCCAGCAAGACGCAGGGAGGAAACACCATATATTTT
CASKTQGGNTIYF
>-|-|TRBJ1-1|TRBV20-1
TGCAGTGCTTCCGACCCGGCGACCATGAACACTGAAGCTTTCTTT
CSASDPATMNTEAFF
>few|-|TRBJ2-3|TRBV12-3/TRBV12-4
TGTGACAGCTGCGTGAGCACAGATACGCAGTATTTT
CDSCVSTDTQYF
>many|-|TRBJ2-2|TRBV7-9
TGTGCCAGCACCCACACCGGGGAGCTGTTTTTT
CASTHTGELFF
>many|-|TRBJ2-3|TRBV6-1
TGTGCCAGCAGTGCATACCGGGGTACGCAGTATTTT
CASSAYRGTQYF
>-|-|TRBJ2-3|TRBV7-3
TGTGCCAGCAGCTTGACACGGCCTGTACTATCAGGAGGAGATACGCAGTATTTT
CASSLTRPVLSGGDTQYF
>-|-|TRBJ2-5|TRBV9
TGTGCCAGCAGCATATACGACAGGATTGGGGAGACCCATTACTTC
CASSIYDRIGETHYF
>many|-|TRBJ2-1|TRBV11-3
TGTGCCAGCAGCTTAGGGGACATGAATGAGCAGTTCTTC
CASSLGDMNEQFF
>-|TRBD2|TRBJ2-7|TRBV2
TGTGCCAGCAGGAACCCCCTAGCGGGAGGGCCGAACGAGCAGTACTTC
CASRNPLAGGPNEQYF
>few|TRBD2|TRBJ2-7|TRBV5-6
TGTGCCAGCAGCCTAAGCGGGAGGGGTGACGGGCAGTACTTC
CASSLSGRGDGQYF
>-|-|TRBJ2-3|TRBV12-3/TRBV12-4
TGTGCCAGCAGTTTTGCCCCGGGACAGCGGGAAGATACACAGTATTTT
CASSFAPGQREDTQYF
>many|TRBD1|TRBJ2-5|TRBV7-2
TGTGCCAGCAGCCCGTTAGCCGGGACAGTCAAAGAGACCCAGTACTTC
CASSPLAGTVKETQYF
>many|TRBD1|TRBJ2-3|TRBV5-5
TGTGCCAGCAGCGAAGGACAGGCGGGTCCAATAACGCAGTATTTT
CASSEGQAGPITQYF
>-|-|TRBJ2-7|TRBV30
TGTGCCTGGGGGGGGGCGGCATACGAGCAGTACTTC
CAWGGAAYEQYF
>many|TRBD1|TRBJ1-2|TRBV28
TGTGCCAGCAGAAATTCCCTCAGGAGGGGGCTCTATGGCTACACCTTC
CASRNSLRRGLYGYTF
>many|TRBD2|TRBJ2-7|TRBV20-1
TGCAGTGCTAGAGATAAACACTTAGCGGGCCCCTACGAGCAGTACTTC
CSARDKHLAGPYEQYF
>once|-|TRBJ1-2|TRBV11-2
TGTGCCAGCAGCACGTCAAAAGGGCTCTATGTCTACACCTTC
CASSTSKGLYVYTF
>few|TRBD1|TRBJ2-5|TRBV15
TGTGTCACCAGCAGAGTACAGGGGGCCCAAGAGACCCAGTACTTC
CVTSRVQGAQETQYF
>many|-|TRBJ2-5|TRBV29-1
TGCAGCGTATTACCTGAGAGGAAGACCCAGTACTTC
CSVLPERKTQYF
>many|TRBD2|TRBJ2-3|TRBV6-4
TGTGCCAGCAGGGGGGAATCCGGGACTAGCGGCACCCACGATACGCAGTATTTT
CASRGESGTSGTHDTQYF
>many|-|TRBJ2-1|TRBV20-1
TGCAGTGCTAGAGATTCGGGGGGACCGGGGGCAATCAATGAGCAGTTCTTC
CSARDSGGPGAINEQFF
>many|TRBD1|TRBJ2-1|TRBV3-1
TGTGCCAGCAGCCAAGGGGGACAGCCCTTGTTCTTC
CASSQGGQPLFF
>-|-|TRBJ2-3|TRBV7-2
TGTGCCAGCAGCTTAGCGTGGTTGCGGGTTACGCAGTATTTT
CASSLAWLRVTQYF
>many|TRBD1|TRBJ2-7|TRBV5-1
TGCGCCAGCAGCCCCACCGGGACAGTACTCTACGAGCAGTACTTC
CASSPTGTVLYEQYF